This TCR beta chain was recovered during a study of blood T cells in healthy people across ages. The V gene's germline CDR1 is MDHEN and CDR2 SYDVKM. Trimming shortened V by 6 bases and J by 7 bases, and 18 bases separated the two germline ends. This CDR3 has 14 residues. Primed by a sample-barcoded 5' primer and a J-beta primer mix, a second PCR proceeded for about 6 to 12 cycles. TCRdb independently ran MiXCR on the 5' RACE reads; one entry per CDR3 protein. The sample holds approximately 730,000 distinct CDR3 sequences, roughly 44% seen once. The rearrangement uses TRBV28 and TRBJ1-2, with unresolved D. Sequencing was done on a sample of blood. The source of this sequence is an older woman in good health. CDR3 loop: CASRAEGGLCGYTF. CDR3 in DNA: TGTGCCAGCAGGGCTGAGGGAGGGCTCTGTGGCTACACCTTC.